One T cell receptor beta chain is described in this entry. What it recognizes is unknown. Each patient experienced a relapse that followed autologous stem cell transplantation, and brentuximab vedotin exposure varied. TCRdb's table, derived via immunoSEQ multiplex PCR, lists solely in-frame clones and lacks some. This table has about 24,000 clones, over 70% appearing once. Germline CDR1 reads SQVTM; CDR2 reads ANQGSEA. Trimming took off 4 bases at V and 4 bases at J, with 11 bases between the two ends. This CDR3 has 12 amino acids. This entry comes from a study of PD-1 blockade in classical Hodgkin lymphoma. Findings and caveats of the study: Repertoire difference causes, possibly disease activity or prior therapy, remain undefined.

The chain joins TRBV29-1 to TRBJ2-7, with D perhaps matching TRBD1 (7 bases). The TCR originated in a human donor with classical Hodgkin lymphoma. The material was peripheral blood mononuclear cells (PBMCs), obtained at baseline. The CDR3 here is CSVVAGGYEQYF. The DNA for the CDR3 is TGCAGCGTTGTGGCAGGGGGGTACGAGCAGTACTTC.